This passage covers 15 T cell receptor beta chains from one sample sequenced in a study of T cell responses to AZD1222 COVID-19 vaccine. Generated by immunoSEQ multiplex PCR, the TCRdb table keeps only in-frame clones and is missing some. Altogether under 95,000 clones are present, 90% being singletons, with the ten largest covering around 2.8%. The source was peripheral blood, collected on day 0 of AZD1222 vaccination. Receptors were obtained from an adult in good health.

For the CDR3, the DNA is TGCGCCAGCAGCTTGACAGGGGGCAATCAGCCCCAGCATTTT. Amino acid sequence: CASSLTGGNQPQHF. This rearrangement joins TRBV5-1 to TRBJ1-5; 7 bases are shared with TRBD1. Trimming at V came to 1 base and at J to 2 bases, leaving 0 bases not matched to a gene. Germline loops: CDR1 SGHRS, CDR2 YFSETQ. The CDR3 has 14 amino acids.

This clone was counted between two and nine times. The V and J genes are TRBV6-5 and TRBJ1-2; a possible D gene is TRBD1 (6 bases). From germline, CDR1 is MNHEY and CDR2 SVGAGI. The V gene lost 6 bases and the J gene lost 7 bases, with 15 bases spanning the gap. The CDR3 length is 13 residues. The CDR3 DNA reads as TGTGCCAGCAGGCGGGACACCCCCTCTGGCTACACCTTC. It codes for CASRRDTPSGYTF.

This chain links TRBV7-3 with TRBJ2-1; TRBD2 matches 16 bases. This CDR3 is built from 15 residues. Unmatched junction bases numbered 3, after V lost 5 bases and J lost 8 bases. Germline assignment: CDR1 SGHTA and CDR2 FQGTGA. CDR3 nucleotides: TGTGCCAGCAGCAAGGGACTAGCGGGAGGGGATGAGCAGTTCTTC. The encoded protein is CASSKGLAGGDEQFF.

V usage is TRBV5-1 and J usage is TRBJ2-2; D may be TRBD2 (6 bases). V lost 4 bases and J lost 4, with 11 bases in between. CDR1 is SGHRS and CDR2 is YFSETQ in the germline V gene. The CDR3 sequence is 14 residues long. Written as DNA, the CDR3 is TGCGCCAGCAGCCCCGGGACTGCCACCGGGGAGCTGTTTTTT. It encodes CASSPGTATGELFF. Based on the CDR3 plus reference TRBV5-1 and TRBJ2-2, the full variable domain is KAGVTQTPRYLIKTRGQQVTLSCSPISGHRSVSWYQQTPGQGLQFLFEYFSETQRNKGNFPGRFSGRQFSNSRSEMNVSTLELGDSALYLCASSPGTATGELFFGEGSRLTVL.

This chain links TRBV28 with TRBJ1-5; 7 bases agree with TRBD1. V dropped 5 bases and J dropped 5; count of bases not matched to a gene: 12. Germline CDR1 is MDHEN and CDR2 is SYDVKM. The CDR3 is made up of 16 amino acids. The CDR3 loop reads CASSTKLQGVDQPQHF. The CDR3 DNA sequence: TGTGCCAGCAGTACAAAACTCCAGGGGGTCGATCAGCCCCAGCATTTT.

The chain is built from TRBV15 and TRBJ2-2; tentatively, D is TRBD1 (5 bases). V lost 0 bases, J lost 6 bases, and 11 bases lay in between. This CDR3 comprises 15 residues. The germline gives CDR1 LNHNV, CDR2 YYDKDF (reference sequence). CDR3 coding DNA: TGTGCCACCAGCAGAGAGACAGTCCCGGCCGGGGAGCTGTTTTTT. It is translated as CATSRETVPAGELFF.

The rearrangement links TRBV3-1 (or the pseudogene TRBV3-2) to TRBJ1-1; D is undetermined. Germline assignment: CDR1 LGHDT and CDR2 YNNKEL (reference sequence). V lost 5 bases, J lost 0 bases, and 7 bases lay in between. The CDR3 spans 13 residues. The CDR3 DNA sequence: TGTGCCAGCAGCGAGTGGATGAACACTGAAGCTTTCTTT. Protein: CASSEWMNTEAFF.

As regards this clone: Germline is not matched at one junction end, which may reflect a read error. V and J are TRBV6-6 and TRBJ1-6; D not certain. From germline, CDR1 is MNHNY and CDR2 SVGAGI (reference sequence). This CDR3 has 14 residues. CDR3 sequence reads: CASSYSPGDVLPWF. DNA of the CDR3: TGTGCCAGCAGTTACTCCCCCGGCGACGTACTACCTTGGTTT.

J is TRBJ2-1 and V is TRBV12-3 or TRBV12-4; D not certain. The CDR3 totals 13 residues. V lost 7 bases and J 4 bases, leaving 11 bases between the germline ends. This chain's CDR3 is CASTPDWYNEQFF. In DNA, the CDR3 is TGTGCCAGCACCCCCGACTGGTACAATGAGCAGTTCTTC.

The chain uses TRBV19 and TRBJ1-1; D might be TRBD1 (5 bases). This CDR3 region has 14 residues. The germline CDR1 and CDR2 sequences are LNHDA and SQIVND (reference sequence). The V end was cut by 5 bases, the J end by 5 bases, with 15 bases between. The CDR3 sequence: CASSYLGVETEAFF. Here the CDR3 DNA reads TGTGCCAGTAGTTATTTGGGGGTTGAAACTGAAGCTTTCTTT.

V and J are TRBV10-3 and TRBJ2-3; the match to TRBD2 covers 9 bases. CDR3 length: 14 amino acids. With 4 bases clipped from V and 1 base from J, the junction kept 0 bases outside the gene matches. Germline V gene data show CDR1 as ENHRY and CDR2 as SYGVKD. In nucleotides, the CDR3 is TGTGCCATCAGTGTAGCGGGAGGCACAGATACGCAGTATTTT. Protein sequence: CAISVAGGTDTQYF.

This chain uses TRBV2 with TRBJ2-6; D perhaps matches TRBD1 (6 bases). V shed 8 bases and J shed 2 bases, with 16 bases lying between them. This CDR3 spans 16 amino acids. Per germline, CDR1 SNHLY and CDR2 FYNNEI. The CDR3 region has the DNA TGTGCCAGCTCCCTGGGGACAATAACTGGGGCCAACGTCCTGACTTTC. This encodes CASSLGTITGANVLTF.

The chain combines TRBV7-3 with TRBJ1-2, with D maybe TRBD1 (5 bases). Trimming cost V 1 base and J 0 bases, with 15 bases left between them. The CDR3 has 17 amino acids. The germline V gene has CDR1 SGHTA and CDR2 FQGTGA. The CDR3 DNA is TGTGCCAGCAGCTTAATGCCCCATAGACAGTCTAACTATGGCTACACCTTC. Translation: CASSLMPHRQSNYGYTF.

The rearrangement joins TRBV11-1 to TRBJ2-3; D unclear. V lost 6 bases to trimming and J lost 0 bases, with 16 bases between them. Germline loops: CDR1 SGHAT, CDR2 FQDESV (reference sequence). The CDR3 extends over 16 amino acids. CDR3 sequence reads: CASRTGVGISTDTQYF. In DNA form, the CDR3 reads TGTGCCAGCAGGACCGGTGTGGGGATAAGCACAGATACGCAGTATTTT.

This clone was recorded once. V gene TRBV10-2 combines with J gene TRBJ2-7; 7 nucleotides line up with TRBD1. The ends lost 8 bases at V and 5 bases at J; junction bases unmatched: 9. The germline V gene encodes CDR1 WSHSY and CDR2 SAAADI. This CDR3 is built from 13 residues. In DNA, the CDR3 is TGCGCCAGCGCCGACAGGGTATTGGACGAGCAGTACTTC. Translating gives CASADRVLDEQYF.